Included here is one T cell receptor beta chain sequence, with context. Its antigen remains unidentified. MiXCR, applied by TCRdb to the RT-PCR reads, yields one record per CDR3 protein. This table has around 580,000 distinct CDR3 sequences, 10% to 15% appearing once. Germline V gene sequence: CDR1 DFQATT, CDR2 SNEGSKA (reference sequence). The CDR3 length is 16 residues. The V segment lost 1 base and the J segment 4 bases; nucleotides outside the gene matches: 9. These data come from a study of response to subunit inactivated influenza vaccine. Whole-study findings and limits: Researchers suggested that each seasonal influenza vaccination recruits few new T cells.

The chain recombines TRBV20-1 with TRBJ2-1; 8 bases are shared with TRBD2. Sequencing was performed on PBMCs from blood, taken on the day of vaccination. The receptor comes from a man between 50 and 59 years old who received an inactivated influenza vaccine. The CDR3: CSARGHGTRGYNEQFF. CDR3 sequence (DNA): TGCAGTGCTAGAGGTCACGGGACTAGGGGGTACAATGAGCAGTTCTTC.